The T cell receptor (beta chain) described here comes from a study of response to subunit inactivated influenza vaccine. Study outcomes and limitations: The authors suggested that few new T cells are recruited per seasonal influenza vaccination.

On this clonotype itself: Its antigen is not identified.

Each CDR3 protein is one row after TCRdb ran MiXCR on the RT-PCR reads. The table has hundreds of thousands of distinct CDR3 sequences, 22% seen once. The CDR3 has 15 residues. V was cut by 5 bases and J by 0 bases, with 13 bases left in between. Material: PBMCs from blood, obtained less than 22 months after vaccination. The chain uses TRBV12-3 or TRBV12-4 and TRBJ1-1, with no clear D. The clonotype was recovered from a man aged 45 to 70 who received an inactivated influenza vaccine. DNA for the CDR3: TGTGCCAGCAGTCGGACGGGCCCTATGAACACTGAAGCTTTCTTT. Protein sequence: CASSRTGPMNTEAFF.